This TCR beta chain comes out of a study of shared clonotypes between healthy human individuals. Deep level was the assay's run setting. The repertoire was sequenced with immunoSEQ multiplex PCR; TCRdb's copy has only in-frame clones and lacks some. Of roughly 1 million clones listed, around three quarters were seen once; the top ten hold under 0.6%. The ends lost 0 bases at V and 5 bases at J; junction bases unmatched: 4. The CDR3 is made up of 15 amino acids. Germline values: CDR1 LNHNV, CDR2 YYDKDF (reference sequence). This sequence originates from a man in his late teens or twenties in good health. Some clones in this sample may be carry-over from other donors' samples. Sequencing input: memory CD4+ T cells from PBMCs. Subset indicated: CD45RA-negative fraction. The V call is TRBV15, the J call TRBJ2-5; 9 bases align to TRBD1. CDR3 amino acids: CATSREGQGGETQYF. CDR3 coding DNA: TGTGCCACCAGCAGAGAGGGACAGGGCGGGGAGACCCAGTACTTC. Full variable domain (missing parts from reference TRBV15 and TRBJ2-5): DAMVIQNPRYQVTQFGKPVTLSCSQTLNHNVMYWYQQKSSQAPKLLFHYYDKDFNNEADTPDNFQSRRPNTSFCFLDIRSPGLGDTAMYLCATSREGQGGETQYFGPGTRLLVL.